This TCR beta chain was recovered during a study of metastatic and nonmetastatic thyroid tumors. Study information: Across blood and tumor or nodule tissue, repertoires from malignant and benign thyroid patients were compared with one another.

General study findings and limits: Across blood and tumor, TCR beta diversity in malignant thyroid tumors was reportedly significantly higher than in benign nodules.

Comment on this clone: Its cognate antigen is unknown.

The germline CDR1 and CDR2 sequences are SGHAT and FQNNGV. The J segment lost 5 bases and the V segment lost 7 bases, leaving 13 bases of the junction unmatched. CDR3 length: 17 residues. All patients reached thyroid surgery having received no treatment beforehand. In the original processing: A classifier of distant metastasis in papillary thyroid cancer was built from CDR3 differences (across clinicopathological groups). With MiXCR, TCRdb reprocessed the PCR reads. The V and J calls follow TCRdb's processing rather than the paper's. The sample contains about 5,500 clones, roughly 35% of which appear only once.

This TCR came from a male donor with papillary thyroid cancer or a benign thyroid nodule (not recorded which). Some clones in this sample may be carry-over from other donors' samples. J is TRBJ2-1 and V is TRBV11-2, with 11 bases matching TRBD1. What was sequenced was tumor tissue. CDR3 sequence (DNA): TGTGCCAGCAACCCTGGGAAATGGGACAGGGGGGACAATGAGCAGTTCTTC. Translation gives CASNPGKWDRGDNEQFF.